The 21 T cell receptor beta chains listed next were all sequenced from one sample in a study of radiotherapy plus CTLA-4 blockade in lung cancer. Sequencing was performed with immunoSEQ multiplex PCR; in TCRdb, only in-frame clones are kept and a portion is missing. The table lists 83,000 or so clones, 80% to 85% of them singletons. Sequencing was performed on peripheral blood, taken from a patient treated with radiotherapy plus ipilimumab. These receptors originate from a human donor with non-small cell lung cancer who had stable disease on radiotherapy plus ipilimumab.

The chain is built from TRBV19 and TRBJ2-2; possible D gene TRBD1, 6 bases. V lost 0 bases and J 6 bases, leaving 14 bases between the germline ends. The CDR3 totals 16 residues. CDR1 is LNHDA and CDR2 is SQIVND in the germline V gene (reference sequence). This CDR3 is CASSIDPRGGPGELFF. CDR3 sequence (DNA): TGTGCCAGTAGTATAGATCCCAGGGGCGGCCCCGGGGAGCTGTTTTTT.

Only a few counts were recorded for this clone. This chain links TRBV5-1 with TRBJ2-2; TRBD1 is a possible D gene (6 bases). Germline CDR1 and CDR2: SGHRS and YFSETQ. V lost 0 bases and J 0 bases, leaving 12 bases between the germline ends. The CDR3 is 17 residues long. CDR3 DNA sequence: TGCGCCAGCAGCTTGGGGGGGCGGACAGCGAACACCGGGGAGCTGTTTTTT. Its translation is CASSLGGRTANTGELFF.

This clone has only one observation. One end of the junction does not line up with germline, which may come from a read error. This chain links TRBV7-7 with TRBJ2-5; the D is unclear. This CDR3 region has 13 residues. Looked up from germline, CDR1 is SSHAT and CDR2 is FNYEAQ (reference sequence). CDR3 sequence: CASSSVVVETQYF. The CDR3 DNA reads TGTGCTAGCAGCTCCGTTGTCGTGGAGACCCAGTACTTC.

The chain combines TRBV7-2 with TRBJ1-4; a weak D match, TRBD1 (5 bases). Germline V gives CDR1 SGHTA, CDR2 FQGNSA. V was shortened by 4 bases and J by 0 bases, with 9 bases between the two germline ends. The CDR3 is 15 residues long. The CDR3 coding sequence is TGTGCCAGCAGCTGGGACGGCTCAACTAATGAAAAACTGTTTTTT. It yields the protein CASSWDGSTNEKLFF.

J is TRBJ1-5 and V is TRBV10-1; perhaps TRBD1 as D (5 bases). CDR1 and CDR2 from the germline V gene are WNHNN and SYGVQD (reference sequence). With 6 bases removed from V and 6 bases from J, the gap between germline ends came to 18 bases. This CDR3 comprises 15 residues. CDR3 coding DNA: TGCGCCAGCAGCCGCGGGGGGGAGGGCCCTCAGCCCCAGCATTTT. Protein: CASSRGGEGPQPQHF.

This clone has a single count. V and J are TRBV5-1 and TRBJ1-1, with D tentatively TRBD1 (6 bases). The CDR3 is 13 amino acids. The germline CDR1 and CDR2 sequences are SGHRS and YFSETQ. Trimming removed 2 bases at V and 6 bases at J, with 11 bases between. The CDR3 here is CASSLQGGAEAFF. The DNA for the CDR3 is TGCGCCAGCAGCTTACAGGGTGGGGCTGAAGCTTTCTTT.

This chain connects TRBV28 to TRBJ1-2, with D hard to call. The CDR3 runs to 15 residues. The V end lost 1 base, the J end lost 0 bases, and 9 bases lay between the germline ends. Germline V gives CDR1 MDHEN, CDR2 SYDVKM. This chain's CDR3 is CASSLLPGSNYGYTF. CDR3 bases: TGTGCCAGCAGTTTATTGCCAGGCTCTAACTATGGCTACACCTTC.

The chain couples TRBV7-3 to TRBJ2-1; possibly TRBD1 for D (6 bases). This CDR3 contains 17 residues. Trimming pared 1 base from V and 6 bases from J, leaving 19 bases between. CDR1 SGHTA and CDR2 FQGTGA come from the germline V gene. The CDR3 reads CASSLRIGERQANEQFF. DNA for the CDR3: TGTGCCAGCAGCTTAAGAATTGGAGAACGACAGGCCAATGAGCAGTTCTTC.

The chain uses TRBV6-6 and TRBJ1-1; 9 bases line up with TRBD1. CDR1 is MNHNY, CDR2 SVGAGI, per germline (reference sequence). Trimming cost V 2 bases and J 5 bases; bases outside gene matches: 3. The CDR3 has 14 amino acids. CDR3 DNA: TGTGCCAGCAGTTACGCCGGGACAGGGACTGAAGCTTTCTTT. This translates into CASSYAGTGTEAFF.

As to this clone: The same CDR3 can be traced to other DNA sequences in this sample. The chain has TRBV30 and TRBJ1-6; possible D gene TRBD1, 5 bases. The CDR3 sequence is 13 residues long. The V gene's germline CDR1 is GTSNPN and CDR2 SVGIG (reference sequence). The V end lost 0 bases, the J end lost 7 bases, and 7 bases lay between the germline ends. CDR3 coding DNA: TGTGCCTGGAGTGTACCAGGGAATTCACCCCTCCACTTT. The encoded protein is CAWSVPGNSPLHF.

The chain employs TRBV11-3 and TRBJ2-2; possibly TRBD2 for D (5 bases). V was trimmed by 1 base and J by 4 bases, leaving 10 bases between them. The germline V gene has CDR1 SGHNT and CDR2 YENEEA. This CDR3 spans 15 amino acids. The CDR3 DNA is TGTGCCAGCAGCTTAGGAGGGATCCCCACCGGGGAGCTGTTTTTT. Its protein is CASSLGGIPTGELFF.

The chain couples TRBV27 to TRBJ2-7; 9 bases map to TRBD2. The V gene end was trimmed by 6 bases and the J gene end by 0 bases; junction bases not matched to a gene: 15. This CDR3 comprises 18 residues. Germline CDR1 is MNHEY and CDR2 is SMNVEV (reference sequence). The CDR3 loop is CASSWGLAGTPSSYEQYF. CDR3 coding DNA: TGTGCCAGCAGCTGGGGGCTAGCGGGGACCCCCAGCTCCTACGAGCAGTACTTC.

The V gene is TRBV25-1, the J gene TRBJ1-6; 8 nucleotides line up with TRBD1. The CDR3 totals 14 residues. V was clipped by 5 bases and J by 9 bases; unmatched bases: 6. Per the germline V gene, CDR1 is MGHDK and CDR2 is SYGVNS. The CDR3 loop reads CASSSDRVVSPLHF. In DNA form, the CDR3 reads TGTGCCAGCAGTTCGGACAGGGTTGTTTCACCCCTCCACTTT.

The chain joins TRBV18 to TRBJ1-4, with a weak D call TRBD1 (5 bases). V was pared by 3 bases and J by 5 bases, with 7 bases between. The CDR3 loop spans 13 amino acids. CDR1 is KGHSH and CDR2 is LQKENI in the germline V gene. This CDR3 is CASSPAGNEKLFF. DNA of the CDR3: TGTGCCAGCTCACCGGCAGGGAATGAAAAACTGTTTTTT.

The chain uses TRBV30 and TRBJ2-3, with D possibly matching TRBD2 (5 bases). This CDR3 has 17 residues. V was pared by 3 bases and J by 2 bases, with 21 bases between. The germline V gene has CDR1 GTSNPN and CDR2 SVGIG (reference sequence). CDR3 in amino acids: CAWRGRGLEVNTDTQYF. The CDR3 coding sequence is TGTGCCTGGAGGGGCCGTGGTTTGGAGGTTAACACAGATACGCAGTATTTT.

The gene calls are TRBV18 and TRBJ2-3, with D perhaps TRBD2 (6 bases). CDR1 is KGHSH, CDR2 LQKENI, per germline. The CDR3 runs 15 residues. Trimming cost V 6 bases and J 5 bases, with 18 bases left between them. DNA of the CDR3: TGTGCCAGCTCTCGACTAGGAAGCGGAAAAGATACGCAGTATTTT. Translating gives CASSRLGSGKDTQYF.

The V call is TRBV7-9, the J call TRBJ1-1, with D tentatively TRBD1 (5 bases). CDR3 length: 14 residues. Germline CDR1 reads SEHNR; CDR2 reads FQNEAQ (reference sequence). V lost 7 bases and J 2 bases, leaving 14 bases between the germline ends. Here the CDR3 reads CASILRGSNTEAFF. CDR3 in DNA: TGTGCCAGCATCTTGAGGGGTTCTAACACTGAAGCTTTCTTT.

The gene calls are TRBV7-8 and TRBJ1-5, with D maybe TRBD1 (6 bases). CDR3 length: 14 residues. Trimming removed 5 bases at V and 7 bases at J, with 15 bases between. Germline CDR1 and CDR2: SGHVS and FQNEAQ. CDR3 amino acids: CASSPRGGGQPQHF. The CDR3 nucleotides are TGTGCCAGCAGCCCTAGAGGGGGGGGGCAGCCCCAGCATTTT.

This chain connects TRBV5-1 to TRBJ1-1; the match to TRBD1 covers 12 bases. Germline assignment: CDR1 SGHRS and CDR2 YFSETQ. V dropped 4 bases and J dropped 5; count of bases not matched to a gene: 9. The CDR3 covers 16 residues. CDR3 residues: CASSGLGTGGRTEAFF. CDR3 nucleotides: TGCGCCAGCAGCGGCCTCGGGACAGGGGGCCGAACTGAAGCTTTCTTT.

V usage is TRBV28 and J usage is TRBJ1-2; weak D call: TRBD1 (5 bases). V lost 8 bases, J lost 4 bases, and 20 bases lay in between. CDR3 length equals 15 residues. CDR1 and CDR2 (germline): MDHEN, SYDVKM. The CDR3 nucleotides are TGTGCCAGCTCCTTAGGAATCGGCAGGGCCTATGGCTACACCTTC. It is translated as CASSLGIGRAYGYTF.

Only one count was recorded for this clone. The J gene is TRBJ2-1, the V gene TRBV28, with D unresolved. The CDR3 loop spans 13 amino acids. Germline CDR1 reads MDHEN; CDR2 reads SYDVKM. Trimming shortened V by 2 bases and J by 0 bases, and 2 bases separated the two germline ends. The CDR3 loop reads CASSLSSYNEQFF. For the CDR3, the DNA is TGTGCCAGCAGTTTAAGCTCCTACAATGAGCAGTTCTTC.